The rows below give T cell receptor beta chains drawn from one sample of a study of untreated major depressive disorder. The data were produced by immunoSEQ multiplex PCR, yet TCRdb's version contains in-frame clones alone and is incomplete. Of about 21,000 clones in the sample, about 93% were seen once. Sequencing was performed on CD4+ T cells from PBMCs. These receptors were collected from a man aged 25-45 years in good health. CDR3s include the opening cysteine and the closing phenylalanine or tryptophan. The D gene is left open where the match is weak. Rows may omit the clone size; those that give it use once, few, many or a size class.

>TRBJ1-5|NA|TRBD1|TRBV7-2
TGTGCCAGCAGCCCCGCCACAGGGGGCAATCAGCCCCAGCATTTT
CASSPATGGNQPQHF
>TRBJ1-4|NA|NA|TRBV9
TGTGCCAGCAGCTCAGGGGCGGGGAATGAAAAACTGTTTTTT
CASSSGAGNEKLFF
>TRBJ1-3|NA|NA|TRBV11-2
TGTGCCAGCAGCTCTTACAGGGATTCTGGAAACACCATATATTTT
CASSSYRDSGNTIYF
>TRBJ2-7|NA|NA|TRBV7-2
TGTGCCAGCAGCGCTCACGGAGGCTCCTACGAGCAGTACTTC
CASSAHGGSYEQYF
>TRBJ2-3|once|NA|TRBV7-8
TGTGCCAGCAGCTTCCTGACCTCGGATACGCAGTATTTT
CASSFLTSDTQYF
>TRBJ2-2|NA|NA|TRBV19
TGTGCCAGTAGTAGCTGGAATATAGACACCGGGGAGCTGTTTTTT
CASSSWNIDTGELFF
>TRBJ2-5|NA|TRBD1|TRBV4-3
TGCGCCAGCAGCCTCGGACAGGGGAAGGCCCAGTACTTC
CASSLGQGKAQYF
>TRBJ1-2|NA|TRBD1|TRBV10-3
TGTGCCATCAGACCGGGACAGGGGCCCTATGGCTACACCTTC
CAIRPGQGPYGYTF
>TRBJ2-5|once|NA|TRBV20-1
TGCAGTGCTAGTCAAGAGACCCAGTACTTC
CSASQETQYF
>TRBJ1-2|once|NA|TRBV5-6
TGTGCCAGCAGCTTGAGGGGATACGCCCCGGGGAACTATGGCTACACCTTC
CASSLRGYAPGNYGYTF
>TRBJ2-1|once|TRBD1|TRBV9
TGTGCCAGCAGCGTAGAGGGGACAGGGGGTGTTGGGTTCTTC
CASSVEGTGGVGFF
>TRBJ1-1|NA|NA|TRBV9
TGTGCCAGCAGCGTAGTCCCAAGCCCGACCCCCACTGAAGCTTTCTTT
CASSVVPSPTPTEAFF
>TRBJ2-1|NA|NA|TRBV6-1
TGTGCCAGCAGTGCGGGGCTCAGCTACAATGAGCAGTTCTTC
CASSAGLSYNEQFF
>TRBJ2-3|NA|TRBD2|TRBV2
TGTGCCAGCATGGGGTGGGGCCAACAGCGGGGGGGCCCTAGCACAGATACGCAGTATTTT
CASMGWGQQRGGPSTDTQYF
>TRBJ2-1|NA|NA|TRBV20-1
TGCAGTGCTAGAGATGTCCGAGAGCAGTTCTTC
CSARDVREQFF
>TRBJ1-5|NA|NA|TRBV4-1
TGCGCCAGCAGCCAACGCACAGGGTACAATCAGCCCCAGCATTTT
CASSQRTGYNQPQHF
>TRBJ1-5|NA|NA|TRBV18
TGTGCCAGCTCAACAAATAGTCGGGTTGGTAGTCAGCCCCAGCATTTT
CASSTNSRVGSQPQHF
>TRBJ1-2|NA|NA|TRBV27
TGTGCCAGCAGTCCGCACCTCAAGGGACGGGGTTATGGCTACACCTTC
CASSPHLKGRGYGYTF
>TRBJ2-3|once|TRBD2|TRBV28
TGTGCCAGCGTGATCGGGACTAGCGCAGATACGCAGTATTTT
CASVIGTSADTQYF